Here is one T cell receptor (beta chain) with its context. As yet, its antigen is unknown. CDR1 is LNHNV, CDR2 YYDKDF, per germline (reference sequence). V was cut by 1 base and J by 1 base, with 12 bases left in between. The CDR3 is 16 amino acids. The data belong to a study of OX40 agonist ivuxolimab in advanced cancers. Study-level points and caveats: The antigens recognized by the expanded peripheral T cells, that is their antigen specificity, were not determined.

TCRdb's table, derived via immunoSEQ multiplex PCR, lists solely in-frame clones and lacks some. This sample has 40,000 to 50,000 clones, with 70% to 90% found just once. The TCR sequence derives from an adult with an advanced solid tumor such as melanoma, head and neck, liver or kidney cancer. The sample was CD4+ or CD8+ T cells sorted from blood, taken in a trial of the OX40 agonist ivuxolimab. This rearrangement joins TRBV15 to TRBJ2-3; weak D call: TRBD2 (5 bases). The CDR3 reads CATSRAADYGTDTQYF. CDR3 in DNA: TGTGCCACCAGCAGAGCGGCAGACTACGGCACAGATACGCAGTATTTT. Looking up the rest from reference TRBV15 and TRBJ2-3 gives the full variable domain: DAMVIQNPRYQVTQFGKPVTLSCSQTLNHNVMYWYQQKSSQAPKLLFHYYDKDFNNEADTPDNFQSRRPNTSFCFLDIRSPGLGDTAMYLCATSRAADYGTDTQYFGPGTRLTVL.